One and the same sample provided the 27 T cell receptor beta chains below, sequenced in a study of identical twins. TCRdb reprocessed the 5' RACE reads via MiXCR and lists one record per CDR3 protein. The sample yields roughly 690,000 distinct CDR3 sequences, 5.5% to 6.5% seen once. The sequencing input was naive T cells sorted from blood. These receptors came from a man between 18 and 35 years old in good health.

This clonotype appeared a few times. The rearrangement uses TRBV3-1 and TRBJ2-7; TRBD2 aligns across 8 bases. V shed 3 bases and J 6 bases; nucleotides not matched to a gene: 16. This CDR3 has 17 amino acids. Germline CDR1 LGHDT, CDR2 YNNKEL (reference sequence). CDR3 in DNA: TGTGCCAGCAGCCATCACGACGAGCGGGAGCCCCGGAGCGAGCAGTACGTC. Its protein is CASSHHDEREPRSEQYV.

This clonotype was picked up a small number of times. The V gene is TRBV28, the J gene TRBJ2-7, with 10 bases that match TRBD1. The germline CDR1 and CDR2 sequences are MDHEN and SYDVKM. The CDR3 totals 14 residues. The V gene end was trimmed by 6 bases and the J gene end by 0 bases; junction bases not matched to a gene: 2. Here the CDR3 reads CASRTGGPSYEQYF. The DNA for the CDR3 is TGTGCCAGCAGGACAGGGGGCCCCTCCTACGAGCAGTACTTC.

The table lists this clonotype with many counts. CDR3 amino acids: CSAADTLNQPQHF. DNA for the CDR3: TGCAGTGCAGCGGATACCCTTAATCAGCCCCAGCATTTT. The chain links TRBV20-1 to TRBJ1-5, with D hard to call. Germline lookup yields CDR1 DFQATT and CDR2 SNEGSKA (reference sequence). This CDR3 is 13 amino acids long. V dropped 6 bases and J dropped 4 bases, with 13 bases sitting between them.

This clonotype has a handful of counts. The gene calls are TRBV4-3 and TRBJ2-3, with 14 bases that match TRBD2. Germline CDR1 LGHNA, CDR2 YSLEER. The ends lost 3 bases at V and 4 bases at J; junction bases unmatched: 15. This CDR3 contains 20 residues. In DNA form, the CDR3 reads TGCGCCAGCAGCCAGGGTTTGGGACTAGCGGGAGCCAATAGGGCAGATACGCAGTATTTT. It translates to CASSQGLGLAGANRADTQYF.

This clonotype has ten or more counts. The V gene is TRBV20-1, the J gene TRBJ1-1, with D uncertain. CDR3 length: 13 amino acids. The ends were cut back, 6 bases at V and 3 bases at J, with 14 bases in the middle. Germline lookup yields CDR1 DFQATT and CDR2 SNEGSKA (reference sequence). CDR3 sequence reads: CSATYDGYTEAFF. CDR3 in DNA: TGCAGTGCCACCTACGACGGTTACACTGAAGCTTTCTTT.

This clonotype has ten or more counts. This chain uses TRBV7-2 with TRBJ1-5; 8 bases are shared with TRBD1. The length of the CDR3 is 14 residues. The V gene's germline CDR1 is SGHTA and CDR2 FQGNSA. J was trimmed by 4 bases and V by 5 bases; bases with no gene match: 4. This CDR3 reads CASSIRQGNQPQHF. In DNA, the CDR3 is TGTGCCAGCAGCATTAGACAGGGGAATCAGCCCCAGCATTTT.

This clonotype came up many times. In DNA form, the CDR3 reads TGCAGTGCTAGTTCGCCAGGGGGCATCTACGAGCAGTACTTC. It is translated as CSASSPGGIYEQYF. The rearrangement joins TRBV20-1 to TRBJ2-7; the match to TRBD1 covers 8 bases. V lost 3 bases to trimming and J lost 3 bases; unmatched junction nucleotides: 7. Germline V gene data show CDR1 as DFQATT and CDR2 as SNEGSKA (reference sequence). The CDR3 is 14 amino acids.

This clonotype showed up just a few times. The chain carries TRBV3-1 and TRBJ2-7, with D perhaps being TRBD1 or TRBD2 (5 bases each). The CDR3 extends over 14 amino acids. CDR1 is LGHDT, CDR2 YNNKEL, per germline (reference sequence). With 4 bases removed from V and 8 bases from J, the gap between germline ends came to 18 bases. CDR3 nucleotide sequence: TGTGCCAGCAGCCCTAGCTGGGACCGAGAAAAGCAGTACGTC. This encodes CASSPSWDREKQYV.

This clonotype was found a few times. V and J are TRBV18 and TRBJ2-1; 7 positions match TRBD2. This CDR3 contains 16 residues. The germline V gene has CDR1 KGHSH and CDR2 LQKENI. Unmatched junction bases numbered 5, after V lost 2 bases and J lost 1 base. The CDR3 DNA reads as TGTGCCAGCTCACCATACCTAGCGGAGTCCTACAATGAGCAGTTCTTC. Translating it yields CASSPYLAESYNEQFF.

V gene TRBV29-1 combines with J gene TRBJ2-2, with 8 bases identical to TRBD2. The CDR3 totals 15 residues. The V and J ends lost 8 bases and 1 base, in that order; junction bases with no gene match: 9. CDR1 SQVTM and CDR2 ANQGSEA come from the germline V gene. This chain's CDR3 is CSSGGGGGNTGELFF. CDR3 in DNA: TGCAGCTCGGGGGGGGGCGGGGGGAACACCGGGGAGCTGTTTTTT.

The V gene is TRBV20-1, the J gene TRBJ1-1; unclear D gene. The CDR3 is made up of 15 amino acids. CDR1 DFQATT and CDR2 SNEGSKA come from the germline V gene (reference sequence). Trimming pared 7 bases from V and 0 bases from J, leaving 18 bases between. The CDR3 sequence is CSGSLSGRMNTEAFF. In nucleotides, the CDR3 is TGCAGTGGGTCTTTGTCTGGACGGATGAACACTGAAGCTTTCTTT.

This rearrangement joins TRBV5-1 to TRBJ2-5; the D gene is possibly TRBD1 (6 bases). Germline V gene data show CDR1 as SGHRS and CDR2 as YFSETQ. CDR3 length equals 14 residues. The V end was cut by 3 bases, the J end by 1 base, with 10 bases between. The CDR3 DNA follows: TGCGCCAGCAGCTATGGACAGATCCAAGAGACCCAGTACTTC. Its protein is CASSYGQIQETQYF.

This clonotype was found many times. J is TRBJ2-1 and V is TRBV5-1; TRBD2 agrees at 7 bases. In germline, CDR1 is SGHRS, CDR2 YFSETQ. The CDR3 length is 15 residues. The J segment lost 3 bases and the V segment lost 4 bases, leaving 7 bases of the junction unmatched. This chain's CDR3 is CASSAGTTSYNEQFF. CDR3 nucleotide sequence: TGCGCCAGCAGCGCCGGGACTACAAGCTACAATGAGCAGTTCTTC.

In this sample, this clonotype turned up a few times. The rearrangement links TRBV4-2 to TRBJ2-5, with D perhaps matching TRBD1 (6 bases). CDR3 length: 15 amino acids. Germline V gene lookup returns CDR1 LGHNA and CDR2 YNFKEQ. Between the trimmed V and J ends, which lost 1 base and 4 bases, there was a span of 13 bases. As DNA, the CDR3 is TGTGCCAGCAGCCAAGGGCAGGGGCCGGGAGAGACCCAGTACTTC. Translation: CASSQGQGPGETQYF.

This clonotype was observed a few times. This chain joins TRBV5-1 and TRBJ1-1, with D possibly matching TRBD1 (6 bases). Germline V lookup: CDR1 SGHRS, CDR2 YFSETQ. The ends were cut back, 5 bases at V and 4 bases at J, with 15 bases in the middle. The CDR3 covers 14 residues. The CDR3 sequence is CASRGRQASTEAFF. In DNA form, the CDR3 reads TGCGCCAGCAGAGGGAGACAGGCCAGCACTGAAGCTTTCTTT.

V usage is TRBV28 and J usage is TRBJ2-1; TRBD1 matches at 8 bases. The CDR3 consists of 14 residues. The V gene's germline CDR1 is MDHEN and CDR2 SYDVKM. V lost 5 bases and J lost 3; bases outside the gene matches: 3. CDR3 DNA: TGTGCCAGCAGTGGGGACAGGATCTACAATGAGCAGTTCTTC. This gives the protein CASSGDRIYNEQFF.

This clonotype has a count of ten or more. The chain links TRBV12-3 or TRBV12-4 to TRBJ2-1, with D uncertain. Trimming left V 4 bases short and J 8 bases short, with 12 bases between. There are 13 residues in the CDR3. The CDR3 reads CASSSLPPDEQFF. The CDR3 bases are TGTGCCAGCAGTTCTCTACCCCCAGATGAGCAGTTCTTC.

This rearrangement joins TRBV5-1 to TRBJ2-1; 8 nucleotides align to TRBD2. The CDR3 extends over 16 amino acids. V shed 0 bases, J shed 7 bases, and the junction held 9 bases outside the gene matches. CDR1 SGHRS and CDR2 YFSETQ come from the germline V gene. The CDR3 DNA is TGCGCCAGCAGCTTGGGTCAAAGCGGGAGTTTGAATGAGCAGTTCTTC. Its protein is CASSLGQSGSLNEQFF.

This clonotype appeared many times. This chain links TRBV29-1 with TRBJ2-1; D may be TRBD2 (5 bases). Deletions cut 2 bases from V and 10 bases from J, with 9 bases between. From germline, CDR1 is SQVTM and CDR2 ANQGSEA. The CDR3 spans 11 residues. CDR3 region: CSVEPSWEQFF. As DNA, the CDR3 is TGCAGCGTTGAACCTAGCTGGGAGCAGTTCTTC.

There are many counts of this clonotype. The chain uses TRBV24-1 and TRBJ2-3; the D call may be TRBD1 or TRBD2 (7 bases each). There are 17 residues in the CDR3. V shed 3 bases and J shed 0 bases, with 15 bases lying between them. CDR1 is KGHDR, CDR2 SFDVKD, per germline. The DNA of the CDR3 is TGTGCCACCAGTGATCCCAGGGGGGGACCGAGCACAGATACGCAGTATTTT. It codes for CATSDPRGGPSTDTQYF.

This clonotype appeared a few times. The J gene is TRBJ2-3, the V gene TRBV4-3; TRBD2 aligns across 8 bases. CDR3 length: 16 residues. The V and J ends lost 3 bases and 2 bases, in that order; junction bases with no gene match: 7. The germline CDR1 and CDR2 sequences are LGHNA and YSLEER. Here the CDR3 reads CASSQSPSGSTDTQYF. The CDR3, as DNA: TGCGCCAGCAGCCAGTCACCTAGCGGGTCCACAGATACGCAGTATTTT.

This clonotype was counted a few times. The rearrangement joins TRBV27 to TRBJ2-6; no clear D. The CDR3 spans 15 residues. Germline values: CDR1 MNHEY, CDR2 SMNVEV (reference sequence). V was clipped by 1 base and J by 3 bases, with 7 bases between them. For the CDR3, the DNA is TGTGCCAGCAGTTTATGGGGATTTGGGGCCAACGTCCTGACTTTC. Residues: CASSLWGFGANVLTF.

The rearrangement joins TRBV11-1 to TRBJ2-1, with 7 bases matching TRBD1. The germline CDR1 and CDR2 sequences are SGHAT and FQDESV (reference sequence). V lost 8 bases and J lost 4; bases outside the gene matches: 20. The CDR3 is made up of 18 amino acids. The chain's CDR3 is CASHMSGVQGRAYNEQFF. Written as DNA, the CDR3 is TGTGCCAGCCATATGAGTGGGGTACAGGGGAGAGCGTACAATGAGCAGTTCTTC.

This clonotype was seen only a few times. J is TRBJ2-2 and V is TRBV7-2, with D hard to call. Germline V lookup: CDR1 SGHTA, CDR2 FQGNSA. Trimming took 4 bases from V and 2 from J, leaving 14 bases between them. This CDR3 has 16 amino acids. DNA of the CDR3: TGTGCCAGCAGCTCCCCCCCGGTACCCAACACCGGGGAGCTGTTTTTT. Amino acid sequence: CASSSPPVPNTGELFF. Based on the CDR3 plus reference TRBV7-2 and TRBJ2-2, the full variable domain is GAGVSQSPSNKVTEKGKDVELRCDPISGHTALYWYRQSLGQGLEFLIYFQGNSAPDKSGLPSDRFSAERTGGSVSTLTIQRTQQEDSAVYLCASSSPPVPNTGELFFGEGSRLTVL.

The chain joins TRBV7-9 to TRBJ1-4; no reliable D call. V shed 6 bases and J shed 4 bases, with 21 bases lying between them. This CDR3 contains 17 residues. The germline gives CDR1 SEHNR, CDR2 FQNEAQ (reference sequence). Here the CDR3 reads CASRHYGPTGNNEKLFF. The CDR3 DNA sequence: TGTGCCAGCAGACACTATGGGCCGACGGGGAATAATGAAAAACTGTTTTTT.

This clonotype was picked up many times. The V gene is TRBV28, the J gene TRBJ2-2; D call uncertain. V dropped 5 bases and J dropped 4 bases, with 14 bases sitting between them. CDR3 size: 15 residues. Germline V gene lookup returns CDR1 MDHEN and CDR2 SYDVKM. CDR3 in amino acids: CASSPQQPFTGELFF. CDR3 DNA sequence: TGTGCCAGCAGTCCCCAACAACCATTCACCGGGGAGCTGTTTTTT.

This clonotype was counted between two and nine times. The rearrangement links TRBV5-1 to TRBJ2-1, with a possible D match to TRBD2 (5 bases). The CDR3 has 17 amino acids. Germline CDR1 SGHRS, CDR2 YFSETQ. Between the trimmed V and J ends, which lost 0 bases and 11 bases, there was a span of 24 bases. The CDR3 nucleotides read TGCGCCAGCAGCTTGGGCGGGTCCAGTGGCGGAAGCGATAAGCAGTTCTTC. This translates into CASSLGGSSGGSDKQFF.